This TCR beta chain was sequenced in a study of technical replicates of blood from several donors. V dropped 1 base and J dropped 5 bases, with 6 bases sitting between them. CDR3 size: 13 residues. Germline values: CDR1 SGHAT, CDR2 FQNNGV. The protocol was immunoSEQ multiplex PCR, while the TCRdb copy is restricted to in-frame clones and leaves out a portion. This sample has some 94,000 clones, with approximately 95% found just once. The V gene is TRBV11-2, the J gene TRBJ1-5, with D unclear. Sample: T cells isolated from PBMCs. This receptor was identified in a human donor in good health. DNA for the CDR3: TGTGCCAGCAGCTTAGGGCTTTATCAGCCCCAGCATTTT. This sequence encodes CASSLGLYQPQHF.